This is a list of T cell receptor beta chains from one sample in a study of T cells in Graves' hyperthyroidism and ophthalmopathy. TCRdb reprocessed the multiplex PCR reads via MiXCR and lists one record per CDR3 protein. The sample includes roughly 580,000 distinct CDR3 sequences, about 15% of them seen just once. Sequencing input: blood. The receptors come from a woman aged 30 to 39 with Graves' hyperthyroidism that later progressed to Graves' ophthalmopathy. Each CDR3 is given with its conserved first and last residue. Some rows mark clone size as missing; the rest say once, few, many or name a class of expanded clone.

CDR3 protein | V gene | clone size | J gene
CASSPRTGKSYNEQFF | TRBV27 | many | TRBJ2-1
CASSFNGGETQYF | TRBV7-3 | many | TRBJ2-5
CSARGTGENNSPLHF | TRBV20-1 | NA | TRBJ1-6
CASQGAGETQYF | TRBV12-3/TRBV12-4 | NA | TRBJ2-5
CASSIQGDYEQYF | TRBV19 | few | TRBJ2-7
CASSLAGDQETQYF | TRBV6-1 | few | TRBJ2-5
CASSFLGQNTGELFF | TRBV7-9 | many | TRBJ2-2
CASSNLPQGADTEAFF | TRBV28 | many | TRBJ1-1
CSVVGTVNTEAFF | TRBV29-1 | many | TRBJ1-1
CASSQFRPLESLHF | TRBV13 | few | TRBJ1-6
CAISENPTATNEKLFF | TRBV10-3 | many | TRBJ1-4
CSAKFLAVYGTDTQYF | TRBV20-1 | once | TRBJ2-3
CASSSPRLAGGASGNIQYF | TRBV11-2 | many | TRBJ2-4
CASSDRLARDIQYF | TRBV11-3 | many | TRBJ2-4
CSATLGEQETQYF | TRBV20-1 | NA | TRBJ2-5
CAWSVISGADTQYF | TRBV30 | many | TRBJ2-3